Detailed here is one T cell receptor beta chain. Its target is not known. Libraries were prepared by immunoSEQ multiplex PCR; TCRdb keeps only in-frame clonotypes and omits some of them. The profile shows 85,000 to 120,000 clones, 90% of them singletons. This entry is derived from a study of OX40 agonist ivuxolimab in advanced cancers. Notes on the study in general: Still undetermined is the antigen specificity of the expanded peripheral T cells.

Unmatched junction bases numbered 6, after V lost 3 bases and J lost 10 bases. Looked up from germline, CDR1 is SGHRS and CDR2 is YFSETQ. The CDR3 has 13 amino acids. Source: CD4+ or CD8+ T cells sorted from blood, taken in a trial of the OX40 agonist ivuxolimab. The chain has TRBV5-1 and TRBJ2-1; 8 bases are shared with TRBD1. The clonotype was recovered from an adult with an advanced solid tumor such as melanoma, head and neck, liver or kidney cancer. The CDR3 nucleotides read TGCGCCAGCAGCTCGGGGACAGGTGACGAGCAGTTCTTC. Its protein is CASSSGTGDEQFF. The full variable domain, in which reference TRBV5-1 and TRBJ2-1 provide the parts outside the CDR3, is KAGVTQTPRYLIKTRGQQVTLSCSPISGHRSVSWYQQTPGQGLQFLFEYFSETQRNKGNFPGRFSGRQFSNSRSEMNVSTLELGDSALYLCASSSGTGDEQFFGPGTRLTVL.